This T cell receptor beta chain was retrieved from a study of graft-versus-host responses after intestinal transplantation. Study background: Transplantation in recipients was multivisceral, liver-intestinal, or isolated intestinal. Study-level results: GvH clones occurred in recipient marrow; some first appeared in ileum or blood. High graft-versus-host to host-versus-graft clonal ratios were seen in allografts of patients with graft-donor T cell macrochimerism.

Sequenced by immunoSEQ multiplex PCR; TCRdb stores in-frame clones only, minus some. The table includes some 87,000 clones, approximately 95% detected once. In this sample, this clone turned up once. Its antigen is not known. The V gene's germline CDR1 is SGHVS and CDR2 FQNEAQ. The V end lost 5 bases, the J end lost 4 bases, and 15 bases lay between the germline ends. This CDR3 has 14 amino acids. The chain recombines TRBV7-8 with TRBJ2-7; D might be TRBD1 (6 bases). The clonotype comes from a human donor who was the organ donor for an intestinal transplant. The material sequenced was unstimulated CD8+ T cells sorted from spleen or lymph node cells, taken before transplant. The CDR3 nucleotides read TGTGCCAGCAGCACACAGGGTACTTGGTACGAGCAGTACTTC. Protein sequence: CASSTQGTWYEQYF. The full variable domain, completed using reference TRBV7-8 and TRBJ2-7, is GAGVSQSPRYKVAKRGQDVALRCDPISGHVSLFWYQQALGQGPEFLTYFQNEAQLDKSGLPSDRFFAERPEGSVSTLKIQRTQQEDSAVYLCASSTQGTWYEQYFGPGTRLTVT.